This T cell receptor beta chain appears in the sequencing data of a study of cytomegalovirus exposure and HLA in healthy donors. Study-wide results and limits: The majority of CMV-associated TCR beta chains were reported as apparently HLA-restricted in a later analysis.

Vbeta (60) and Jbeta (13) primers were used in the PCR. Profiled with immunoSEQ multiplex PCR; TCRdb holds only in-frame clones, not every one. Listed are some 120,000 clones; about 2.2% falls within the top ten. J gave up 3 bases and V 4 bases, and 5 bases lay outside the gene matches. The germline V gene has CDR1 SQVTM and CDR2 ANQGSEA. This CDR3 is built from 14 residues. In regard to this clone: Its antigen is unidentified.

The V and J genes are TRBV29-1 and TRBJ2-7, with TRBD1 identical over 11 bases. This receptor was taken from a man aged 35 to 55 in good health and CMV-seronegative. Specimen: PBMCs. The CDR3 reads CSVGAGTGGYEQYF. CDR3 in DNA: TGCAGCGTTGGGGCCGGGACAGGGGGCTACGAGCAGTACTTC.